Each of the 27 T cell receptor beta chains below was sequenced from the same sample in a study of beta chain features in type 1 diabetes (dated by TCRdb to 2017 to 2018). Results the study describes overall, beyond this receptor: In all four CD4+ subsets, TCRB CDR3 length was moderately but significantly shorter in type 1 diabetes patients.

Libraries were built with the immunoSEQ multiplex PCR assay. All of the isolated RNA was reverse transcribed with the High Capacity cDNA Reverse Transcription Kit, so expressed TCRB transcripts were sequenced. The clones in this table, taken by TCRdb from immuneACCESS, are in-frame only. Not every clone is retained; where verified, under half of the shortfall comes from an unresolved V gene, and the cause of the rest is unknown. This sample has nearly 700,000 clones in its table, and around an eighth of those were observed once. In total, the top ten clones hold about 0.02% of the sample. These receptors' antigens are unknown. Sequenced input: naive CD4+ T cells from blood. What this sample's cell subset or site label stands for: true naive CD4+ T cells. These receptor sequences come from a man younger than 30 with type 1 diabetes.

The genes are TRBV27 and TRBJ1-1; D gene ambiguous. CDR3 length equals 14 residues. V lost 6 bases, J lost 4 bases, and 15 bases lay in between. The germline gives CDR1 MNHEY, CDR2 SMNVEV (reference sequence). DNA for the CDR3: TGTGCCAGCAGCCCTGACGGCGGGAGCACTGAAGCTTTCTTT. Protein product: CASSPDGGSTEAFF.

In its sample, this clone was seen a few times. The chain carries TRBV6-1 and TRBJ2-5; no firm D call. The V gene lost 4 bases and the J gene lost 5 bases, with 14 bases spanning the gap. CDR1 is MNHNS, CDR2 SASEGT, per germline. This CDR3 region has 14 residues. The CDR3 loop reads CASSVGSDRETQYF. The CDR3 bases are TGTGCCAGCAGTGTAGGGTCAGACCGGGAGACCCAGTACTTC.

This clone was picked up a small number of times. CDR3 amino acids: CASSLEGSVSQETQYF. In nucleotides, the CDR3 is TGTGCCAGCAGCTTAGAAGGTTCGGTCAGCCAAGAGACCCAGTACTTC. The chain combines TRBV7-9 with TRBJ2-5, with unresolved D. Looked up from germline, CDR1 is SEHNR and CDR2 is FQNEAQ (reference sequence). The V gene lost 1 base and the J gene lost 1 base, with 13 bases spanning the gap. The CDR3 has 16 residues.

This clone was observed a handful of times. The chain employs TRBV10-3 and TRBJ2-1, with D uncertain. V lost 2 bases and J 6 bases, leaving 8 bases between the germline ends. In germline, CDR1 is ENHRY, CDR2 SYGVKD. The CDR3 is 13 amino acids. The CDR3 protein is CAISEGVANEQFF. CDR3 nucleotide sequence: TGTGCCATCAGTGAGGGGGTAGCCAATGAGCAGTTCTTC.

The table lists this clone with a few counts. V usage is TRBV2 and J usage is TRBJ2-7, with TRBD1 identical over 7 bases. This CDR3 region has 15 residues. The germline CDR1 and CDR2 sequences are SNHLY and FYNNEI. V lost 5 bases and J lost 0; bases outside the gene matches: 7. The CDR3: CASSLMTGTSYEQYF. CDR3 bases: TGTGCCAGCAGTTTAATGACAGGGACCTCCTACGAGCAGTACTTC.

The rearrangement joins TRBV19 to TRBJ1-6, with TRBD1 as a possible D gene (6 bases). Germline V gene data show CDR1 as LNHDA and CDR2 as SQIVND (reference sequence). CDR3 size: 15 residues. Trimming pared 0 bases from V and 10 bases from J, leaving 13 bases between. DNA of the CDR3: TGTGCCAGTAGTATAGACGCAGGGGAAGGATCACCCCTCCACTTT. It yields the protein CASSIDAGEGSPLHF.

This clone turned up a few times. The V call is TRBV10-3, the J call TRBJ1-1; D is uncertain. CDR1 is ENHRY, CDR2 SYGVKD, per germline. V was trimmed by 6 bases and J by 7 bases, leaving 12 bases between them. The CDR3 runs 12 residues. CDR3: CAISGGGVEAFF. For the CDR3, the DNA is TGTGCCATCAGCGGAGGTGGGGTTGAAGCTTTCTTT.

This sequence joins TRBV9 and TRBJ2-1; D unclear. Deletions cut 4 bases from V and 6 bases from J, with 8 bases between. Per germline, CDR1 SGDLS and CDR2 YYNGEE. The CDR3 loop spans 12 amino acids. CDR3 in DNA: TGTGCCAGCAGCCTCCTGTCCAATGAGCAGTTCTTC. Residues: CASSLLSNEQFF.

This chain uses TRBV25-1 with TRBJ1-6; weak D call: TRBD1 (5 bases). CDR1 is MGHDK and CDR2 is SYGVNS in the germline V gene. V shed 7 bases and J shed 0 bases, with 16 bases lying between them. This CDR3 contains 17 residues. CDR3 sequence: CASTPMGGGSYNSPLHF. Written as DNA, the CDR3 is TGTGCCAGCACCCCCATGGGGGGGGGCTCCTATAATTCACCCCTCCACTTT.

The chain has TRBV5-1 and TRBJ2-7; the D is unclear. This CDR3 is 14 amino acids long. Trimming shortened V by 2 bases and J by 5 bases, and 14 bases separated the two germline ends. Germline V gene data show CDR1 as SGHRS and CDR2 as YFSETQ. CDR3 in DNA: TGCGCCAGCAGCTTAATTCCGGGTTACCACGAGCAGTACTTC. Its translation is CASSLIPGYHEQYF.

The chain joins TRBV30 to TRBJ1-1; D not resolved. The CDR3 runs 12 residues. V dropped 5 bases and J dropped 0 bases, with 7 bases sitting between them. From germline, CDR1 is GTSNPN and CDR2 SVGIG (reference sequence). For the CDR3, the DNA is TGTGCCTGGGTGTTCATGAACACTGAAGCTTTCTTT. Translating it yields CAWVFMNTEAFF.

The CDR3 sequence is CASSYSTDNYGYTF. The CDR3 DNA sequence: TGTGCCAGCAGTTACTCGACGGACAACTATGGCTACACCTTC. This chain uses TRBV6-5 with TRBJ1-2, with no clear D. This CDR3 contains 14 residues. The germline gives CDR1 MNHEY, CDR2 SVGAGI. V was trimmed by 0 bases and J by 2 bases, leaving 7 bases between them.

The rearrangement links TRBV5-1 to TRBJ2-7; D is ambiguous. Per germline, CDR1 SGHRS and CDR2 YFSETQ. The CDR3 is 15 amino acids. The ends were cut back, 4 bases at V and 1 base at J, with 15 bases in the middle. CDR3 in amino acids: CASSGPGPYSYEQYF. The CDR3 coding sequence is TGCGCCAGCAGCGGACCTGGACCATATTCCTACGAGCAGTACTTC.

Only a few counts were recorded for this clone. V and J are TRBV11-2 and TRBJ1-5; D call uncertain. Germline V gene data show CDR1 as SGHAT and CDR2 as FQNNGV. This CDR3 comprises 12 residues. V dropped 4 bases and J dropped 4 bases, with 5 bases sitting between them. The CDR3 region has the DNA TGTGCCAGCAGCTCGGAGAATCAGCCCCAGCATTTT. Amino acid sequence: CASSSENQPQHF. Based on the CDR3 plus reference TRBV11-2 and TRBJ1-5, the full variable domain is EAGVAQSPRYKIIEKRQSVAFWCNPISGHATLYWYQQILGQGPKLLIQFQNNGVVDDSQLPKDRFSAERLKGVDSTLKIQPAKLEDSAVYLCASSSENQPQHFGDGTRLSIL.

This clone was seen more than once but under ten times. CDR3 protein: CASRSDRVEGEQFF. In DNA form, the CDR3 reads TGTGCCAGCAGGTCTGACAGGGTTGAGGGTGAGCAGTTCTTC. The chain couples TRBV6-6 to TRBJ2-1; 7 nucleotides match TRBD1. V lost 6 bases, J lost 9 bases, and 11 bases stayed unmatched. The CDR3 is 14 amino acids. Germline V CDR1 and CDR2: MNHNY, SVGAGI (reference sequence).

This clone was found a few times. The chain carries TRBV7-8 and TRBJ2-7; 9 bases match TRBD2. There are 15 residues in the CDR3. Germline CDR1 SGHVS, CDR2 FQNEAQ. J was trimmed by 7 bases and V by 0 bases; bases with no gene match: 7. The CDR3 spells CASSLAPLAGFEQYF. Written as DNA, the CDR3 is TGTGCCAGCAGCTTAGCCCCCCTAGCGGGGTTTGAGCAGTACTTC. Using reference TRBV7-8 and TRBJ2-7 for the parts outside the CDR3, the full variable domain is GAGVSQSPRYKVAKRGQDVALRCDPISGHVSLFWYQQALGQGPEFLTYFQNEAQLDKSGLPSDRFFAERPEGSVSTLKIQRTQQEDSAVYLCASSLAPLAGFEQYFGPGTRLTVT.

This clone was observed a few times. The rearrangement uses TRBV27 and TRBJ2-3; possibly TRBD2 for D (6 bases). The CDR3 is 16 residues long. Trimming took off 1 base at V and 0 bases at J, with 11 bases between the two ends. Germline assignment: CDR1 MNHEY and CDR2 SMNVEV (reference sequence). The CDR3 DNA follows: TGTGCCAGCAGTTTATTGGGGCGGGGTAGCACAGATACGCAGTATTTT. Translation gives CASSLLGRGSTDTQYF.

The rearrangement uses TRBV2 and TRBJ1-5; D unresolved. Trimming took off 1 base at V and 8 bases at J, with 6 bases between the two ends. There are 12 residues in the CDR3. The germline gives CDR1 SNHLY, CDR2 FYNNEI. The CDR3 DNA is TGTGCCAGCAGTGAAGAGCGGGAGCCCCAGCATTTT. Its translation: CASSEEREPQHF.

The chain links TRBV9 to TRBJ1-2; D is undetermined. V shed 3 bases and J shed 3 bases, with 6 bases lying between them. The CDR3 totals 12 residues. Germline values: CDR1 SGDLS, CDR2 YYNGEE. The CDR3 DNA is TGTGCCAGCAGCGACCTTTACTATGGCTACACCTTC. This codes for CASSDLYYGYTF.

This clone was found a few times. The V gene is TRBV10-3, the J gene TRBJ1-1; TRBD1 might be the D (5 bases). Looked up from germline, CDR1 is ENHRY and CDR2 is SYGVKD. CDR3 size: 15 residues. V was pared by 0 bases and J by 1 base, with 9 bases between. The CDR3 nucleotides are TGTGCCATCAGTGAGTCGGAGGGGACGAACACTGAAGCTTTCTTT. Its translation is CAISESEGTNTEAFF.

This clone was seen a handful of times. The chain is built from TRBV28 and TRBJ1-2; 12 bases agree with TRBD1. J lost 8 bases, V lost 6 bases, and 4 bases had no gene match. CDR3 length: 13 residues. Per germline, CDR1 MDHEN and CDR2 SYDVKM. CDR3 region: CASSPGTGGGYTF. The CDR3 nucleotides read TGTGCCAGCAGCCCCGGGACAGGGGGCGGCTACACCTTC.

This clone was detected a few times. This CDR3 is CASSQTSAEAFF. DNA for the CDR3: TGCGCCAGCAGCCAAACGTCGGCTGAAGCTTTCTTT. The V and J genes are TRBV4-1 and TRBJ1-1, with D uncertain. Looked up from germline, CDR1 is MGHRA and CDR2 is YSYEKL. The length of the CDR3 is 12 residues. V was clipped by 2 bases and J by 6 bases, with 7 bases between them.

The chain recombines TRBV7-8 with TRBJ2-7; D is ambiguous. This CDR3 contains 13 residues. V was cut by 0 bases and J by 5 bases, with 8 bases left in between. CDR1 is SGHVS, CDR2 FQNEAQ, per germline. The CDR3 reads CASSLAHTNEQYF. The CDR3 DNA reads TGTGCCAGCAGCTTAGCGCACACCAACGAGCAGTACTTC. Combining the CDR3 with reference TRBV7-8 and TRBJ2-7 gives the whole variable domain GAGVSQSPRYKVAKRGQDVALRCDPISGHVSLFWYQQALGQGPEFLTYFQNEAQLDKSGLPSDRFFAERPEGSVSTLKIQRTQQEDSAVYLCASSLAHTNEQYFGPGTRLTVT.

This clone was found a few times. This rearrangement joins TRBV28 to TRBJ2-7; no definite D call. V was shortened by 4 bases and J by 7 bases, with 20 bases between the two germline ends. Germline V gene lookup returns CDR1 MDHEN and CDR2 SYDVKM. The CDR3 consists of 15 residues. CDR3: CASSSTASALREQYF. In nucleotides, the CDR3 is TGTGCCAGCAGTTCAACAGCCTCCGCATTAAGGGAGCAGTACTTC.

The chain combines TRBV29-1 with TRBJ2-3; tentatively, D is TRBD2 (5 bases). Between the trimmed V and J ends, which lost 6 bases and 4 bases, there was a span of 14 bases. The germline CDR1 and CDR2 sequences are SQVTM and ANQGSEA. The CDR3 runs 13 residues. CDR3 sequence (DNA): TGCAGCGTCCGACGGGGAACCTCAGATACGCAGTATTTT. This sequence encodes CSVRRGTSDTQYF.

The rearrangement joins TRBV6-6 to TRBJ1-5; D is uncertain. Looked up from germline, CDR1 is MNHNY and CDR2 is SVGAGI (reference sequence). There are 12 residues in the CDR3. Trimming cost V 4 bases and J 5 bases, with 6 bases left between them. The CDR3 protein is CASSLTDQPQHF. DNA of the CDR3: TGTGCCAGCAGTTTAACGGATCAGCCCCAGCATTTT.

This clone turned up a few times. CDR3 loop: CASSLTNEQYF. The DNA of the CDR3 is TGCGCCAGCAGTCTGACTAACGAGCAGTACTTC. The chain recombines TRBV23-1 with TRBJ2-7, with D possibly being TRBD2 (5 bases). TRBV23-1 counts as an open reading frame of uncertain function. CDR3 length equals 11 residues. V was clipped by 4 bases and J by 5 bases, with 6 bases between them.